This T cell receptor (beta chain) was sequenced during a study of T-cell reconstitution after alpha-beta-depleted transplantation in children. Findings and caveats of the study: Alpha-beta T cells present about two months after transplant were reported to originate from several hundred expanded graft clones.

The CDR3 covers 15 residues. Trimming shortened V by 0 bases and J by 4 bases, and 13 bases separated the two germline ends. Germline lookup yields CDR1 SGHRS and CDR2 YFSETQ. Unique molecular identifiers featured in how the TCRbeta library was prepared. TCRdb reanalysed the PCR reads using MiXCR and keeps one entry per CDR3 protein. The sample holds just over 950,000 distinct CDR3 sequences, less than 30% seen once. A remark on this clonotype: Its cognate antigen is unknown.

The sample here was PBMCs, mostly from graft donor cells, taken 360 days after TCRalphabeta/CD19-depleted stem cell transplant. The clonotype originates from a boy younger than two who had a stem cell transplant for SCID, so the T cells may come from the graft donor. The chain joins TRBV5-1 to TRBJ1-1, with D perhaps matching TRBD1 (6 bases). The CDR3 loop is CASSLAPTGTTEAFF. The CDR3 DNA sequence: TGCGCCAGCAGCTTGGCGCCTACAGGGACCACTGAAGCTTTCTTT.